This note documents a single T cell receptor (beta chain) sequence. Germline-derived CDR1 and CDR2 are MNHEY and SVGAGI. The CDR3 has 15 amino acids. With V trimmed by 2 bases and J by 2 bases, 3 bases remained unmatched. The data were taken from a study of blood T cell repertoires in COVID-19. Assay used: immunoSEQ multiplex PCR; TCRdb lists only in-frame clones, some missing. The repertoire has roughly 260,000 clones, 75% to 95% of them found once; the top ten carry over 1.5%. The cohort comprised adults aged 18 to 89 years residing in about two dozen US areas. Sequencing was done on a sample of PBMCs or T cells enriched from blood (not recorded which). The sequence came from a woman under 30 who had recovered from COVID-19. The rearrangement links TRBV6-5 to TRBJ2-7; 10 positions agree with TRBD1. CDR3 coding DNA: TGTGCCAGCAGTTACGGGACAGGGGCGGCCTACGAGCAGTACTTC. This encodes CASSYGTGAAYEQYF.